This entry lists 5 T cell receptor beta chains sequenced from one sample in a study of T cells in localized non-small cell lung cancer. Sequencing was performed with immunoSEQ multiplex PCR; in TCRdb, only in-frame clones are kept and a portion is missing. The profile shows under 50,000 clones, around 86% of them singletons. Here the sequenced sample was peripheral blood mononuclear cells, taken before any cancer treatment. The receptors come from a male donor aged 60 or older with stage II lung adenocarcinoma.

The chain's CDR3 is CAWSVGGWTGDGYTF. CDR3 sequence (DNA): TGTGCCTGGAGCGTCGGGGGGTGGACAGGGGATGGCTACACCTTC. The V gene is TRBV30, the J gene TRBJ1-2, with 9 nucleotides matching TRBD1. This CDR3 is 15 amino acids long. V gave up 3 bases and J gave up 6 bases; unmatched junction bases: 11. Germline CDR1 GTSNPN, CDR2 SVGIG (reference sequence).

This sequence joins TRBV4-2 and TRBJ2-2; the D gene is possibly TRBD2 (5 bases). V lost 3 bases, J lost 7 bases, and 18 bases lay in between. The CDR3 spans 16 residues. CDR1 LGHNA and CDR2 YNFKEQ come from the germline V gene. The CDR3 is CASSHVALAGGGELFF. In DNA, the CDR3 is TGTGCCAGCAGCCATGTGGCCCTAGCTGGAGGCGGGGAGCTGTTTTTT.

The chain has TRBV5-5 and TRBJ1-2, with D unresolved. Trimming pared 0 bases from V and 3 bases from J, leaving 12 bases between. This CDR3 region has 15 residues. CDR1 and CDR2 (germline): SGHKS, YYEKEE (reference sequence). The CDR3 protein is CASSLDLGSHYGYTF. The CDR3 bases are TGTGCCAGCAGCTTGGATCTCGGGTCACACTATGGCTACACCTTC.

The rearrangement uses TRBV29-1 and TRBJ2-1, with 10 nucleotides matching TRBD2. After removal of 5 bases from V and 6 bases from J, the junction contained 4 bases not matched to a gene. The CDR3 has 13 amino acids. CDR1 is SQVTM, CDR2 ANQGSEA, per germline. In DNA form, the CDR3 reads TGCAGCGTTACTAGCGGGGCACCCAATGAGCAGTTCTTC. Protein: CSVTSGAPNEQFF.

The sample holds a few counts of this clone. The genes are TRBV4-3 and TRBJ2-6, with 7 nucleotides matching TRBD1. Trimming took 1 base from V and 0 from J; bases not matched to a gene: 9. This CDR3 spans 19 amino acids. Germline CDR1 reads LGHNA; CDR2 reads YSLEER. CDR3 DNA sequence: TGCGCCAGCAGCCAAGGTCGAGGGACAGCGAACTCTGGGGCCAACGTCCTGACTTTC. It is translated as CASSQGRGTANSGANVLTF.